Shown below are 7 T cell receptor beta chains from a single sample sequenced in a study of T cell responses to AZD1222 COVID-19 vaccine. The repertoire was sequenced with immunoSEQ multiplex PCR; TCRdb's copy has only in-frame clones and lacks some. The sample records about 66,000 clones, around nine tenths being singletons. Here the sequenced sample was peripheral blood, taken 28 days after the second dose of the MenACWY control vaccine. All receptors derive from an adult who received the MenACWY meningococcal vaccine as a control.

J is TRBJ2-1 and V is TRBV7-2; D gene ambiguous. Between the trimmed V and J ends, which lost 1 base and 8 bases, there was a span of 12 bases. The CDR3 runs 14 residues. CDR1 is SGHTA, CDR2 FQGNSA, per germline. The CDR3 DNA follows: TGTGCCAGCAGCTTAGAAGGTTATGGCGATGAGCAGTTCTTC. Amino acid sequence: CASSLEGYGDEQFF. Full variable domain (remainder filled in from reference TRBV7-2 and TRBJ2-1): GAGVSQSPSNKVTEKGKDVELRCDPISGHTALYWYRQSLGQGLEFLIYFQGNSAPDKSGLPSDRFSAERTGGSVSTLTIQRTQQEDSAVYLCASSLEGYGDEQFFGPGTRLTVL.

The genes are TRBV19 and TRBJ1-1; 7 nucleotides agree with TRBD1. V lost 9 bases and J lost 5; bases outside the gene matches: 9. This CDR3 is 13 amino acids long. CDR1 and CDR2 (germline): LNHDA, SQIVND (reference sequence). Here the CDR3 DNA reads TGTGCCAGCTGGTACAGGGGTGGAACTGAAGCTTTCTTT. This translates into CASWYRGGTEAFF.

Concerning this clone: At one of its ends the junction is not consistent with the germline gene, which may arise from a read error. The rearrangement links TRBV30 to TRBJ1-1; D is unresolved. The CDR3 has 13 amino acids. The V gene's germline CDR1 is GTSNPN and CDR2 SVGIG (reference sequence). The CDR3 sequence: CAGREGMNTEAFF. DNA for the CDR3: TGTGCCGGGAGGGAAGGGATGAACACTGAAGCTTTCTTT.

The chain links TRBV6-2 or TRBV6-3 to TRBJ1-5; possibly TRBD1 for D (5 bases). Germline V lookup: CDR1 MNHEY, CDR2 SVGEGT. V was trimmed by 4 bases and J by 3 bases, leaving 10 bases between them. The CDR3 spans 14 residues. The CDR3 bases are TGTGCCAGCAGTTGGGGACCGCCCAATCAGCCCCAGCATTTT. Amino acids: CASSWGPPNQPQHF.

The gene calls are TRBV6-5 and TRBJ2-7; weak D call: TRBD1 (5 bases). Germline V CDR1 and CDR2: MNHEY, SVGAGI. V lost 7 bases and J lost 3, with 16 bases in between. CDR3 size: 14 residues. Here the CDR3 DNA reads TGTGCCAGCACCCCCTCAGGGCGCCTCTACGAGCAGTACTTC. Amino acid sequence: CASTPSGRLYEQYF.

The V call is TRBV4-3, the J call TRBJ1-5; weak D call: TRBD1 (5 bases). Germline assignment: CDR1 LGHNA and CDR2 YSLEER. V gave up 1 base and J gave up 4 bases, with 8 bases separating them. CDR3 length: 14 residues. The CDR3 DNA follows: TGCGCCAGCAGCCAAGTAAAGGGGAATCAGCCCCAGCATTTT. The encoded protein is CASSQVKGNQPQHF.

The CDR3: CASSPKDPNTEAFF. DNA for the CDR3: TGTGCCAGCTCACCAAAGGACCCGAACACTGAAGCTTTCTTT. V is TRBV18 and J is TRBJ1-1; D unresolved. This CDR3 has 14 residues. Deletions cut 2 bases from V and 1 base from J, with 8 bases between. Germline CDR1 reads KGHSH; CDR2 reads LQKENI.